This passage covers 5 T cell receptor beta chains from one sample sequenced in a study of radiotherapy plus CTLA-4 blockade in lung cancer. The method was immunoSEQ multiplex PCR; TCRdb's version includes in-frame clones alone and lacks a portion of them. The sample shows some 110,000 clones, approximately 90% of them seen only once. The material sequenced was peripheral blood, taken from a patient treated with radiotherapy plus ipilimumab. The source is a human donor with non-small cell lung cancer that progressed on radiotherapy plus ipilimumab.

This clone appeared once. This rearrangement joins TRBV7-9 to TRBJ2-3; 15 bases are a match to TRBD2. Germline trimming cut 5 bases from V and 4 bases from J; bases unmatched to any gene: 7. The CDR3 is 17 amino acids. CDR1 and CDR2 (germline): SEHNR, FQNEAQ (reference sequence). CDR3 sequence reads: CASSQGLAGGPPDTQYF. In nucleotides, the CDR3 is TGTGCCAGCAGCCAAGGACTAGCGGGAGGGCCCCCAGATACGCAGTATTTT.

V gene TRBV5-1 combines with J gene TRBJ2-4, with D possibly TRBD1 on 6 matching bases. V gave up 0 bases and J gave up 3 bases, with 10 bases separating them. Looked up from germline, CDR1 is SGHRS and CDR2 is YFSETQ. The CDR3 consists of 15 residues. The CDR3 DNA follows: TGCGCCAGCAGCTTGGCCCCAGGGGTCAAAAACATTCAGTACTTC. Translated, it gives CASSLAPGVKNIQYF. Based on the CDR3 plus reference TRBV5-1 and TRBJ2-4, the full variable domain is KAGVTQTPRYLIKTRGQQVTLSCSPISGHRSVSWYQQTPGQGLQFLFEYFSETQRNKGNFPGRFSGRQFSNSRSEMNVSTLELGDSALYLCASSLAPGVKNIQYFGAGTRLSVL.

This chain connects TRBV5-6 to TRBJ1-1; maybe TRBD1 (5 bases). V lost 2 bases to trimming and J lost 7 bases, with 18 bases between them. CDR1 and CDR2 (germline): SGHDT, YYEEEE. This CDR3 spans 15 amino acids. The DNA for the CDR3 is TGTGCCAGCAGCTTAATTGGGGGGAGGGACGGTGAAGCTTTCTTT. It encodes CASSLIGGRDGEAFF.

The rearrangement uses TRBV15 and TRBJ2-1; D perhaps matches TRBD2 (6 bases). Germline V gene sequence: CDR1 LNHNV, CDR2 YYDKDF (reference sequence). CDR3 length equals 17 residues. Trimming took 5 bases from V and 8 from J, leaving 25 bases between them. The CDR3: CATSLPPGLIDKDEQFF. Written as DNA, the CDR3 is TGTGCCACCAGCTTACCCCCGGGACTGATAGACAAAGATGAGCAGTTCTTC.

The chain recombines TRBV2 with TRBJ2-2; no definite D call. Trimming took off 6 bases at V and 6 bases at J, with 14 bases between the two ends. The CDR3 spans 14 residues. Looked up from germline, CDR1 is SNHLY and CDR2 is FYNNEI. Here the CDR3 reads CASRSQVSAGELFF. Here the CDR3 DNA reads TGTGCCAGCAGGTCGCAGGTGTCGGCCGGGGAGCTGTTTTTT.